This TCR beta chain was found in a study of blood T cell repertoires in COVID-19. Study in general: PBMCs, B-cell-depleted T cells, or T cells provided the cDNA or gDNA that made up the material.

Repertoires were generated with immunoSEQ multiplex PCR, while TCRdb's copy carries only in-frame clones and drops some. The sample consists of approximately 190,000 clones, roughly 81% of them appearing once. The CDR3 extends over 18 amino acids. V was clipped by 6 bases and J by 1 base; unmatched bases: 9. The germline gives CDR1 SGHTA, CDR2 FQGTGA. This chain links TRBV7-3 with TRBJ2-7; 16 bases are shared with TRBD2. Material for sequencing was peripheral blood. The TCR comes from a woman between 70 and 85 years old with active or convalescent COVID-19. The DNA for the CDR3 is TGTGCCAGCAGGATACCGGGACTAGCGGGAGGGCCATCCTACGAGCAGTACTTC. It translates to CASRIPGLAGGPSYEQYF.